The 15 T cell receptor beta chains below come from one sample, sequenced in a study of cytomegalovirus exposure and HLA in healthy donors. A multiplex PCR was run with 60 Vbeta primers and 13 Jbeta primers. TCRdb's copy holds only in-frame clones and misses some; the assay was immunoSEQ multiplex PCR. The repertoire holds about 57,000 clones, 75% to 85% seen once, with around 4.7% in the top ten. Sequenced sample: PBMCs. The receptors here all came from a man aged 30-40 years in good health and CMV-seronegative.

The V gene is TRBV7-2, the J gene TRBJ2-2; D perhaps matches TRBD2 (6 bases). V was pared by 3 bases and J by 3 bases, with 17 bases between. Germline values: CDR1 SGHTA, CDR2 FQGNSA. The CDR3 totals 17 residues. CDR3 DNA sequence: TGTGCCAGCAGCTTGACGGCCAGGAGGGATGACACCGGGGAGCTGTTTTTT. Its protein is CASSLTARRDDTGELFF.

The V call is TRBV19, the J call TRBJ2-3; possibly TRBD2 for D (5 bases). V lost 5 bases and J lost 6, with 18 bases in between. This CDR3 contains 15 residues. Germline assignment: CDR1 LNHDA and CDR2 SQIVND (reference sequence). Here the CDR3 reads CASSQRRSDRDTQYF. The CDR3 bases are TGTGCCAGTAGTCAAAGGAGGTCCGATAGGGATACGCAGTATTTT.

This CDR3 is CASSLSEQAANYGYTF. The CDR3 nucleotides are TGTGCCAGCAGCTTGTCCGAGCAGGCAGCTAACTATGGCTACACCTTC. The chain has TRBV5-6 and TRBJ1-2; D unclear. Between the trimmed V and J ends, which lost 1 base and 0 bases, there was a span of 13 bases. This CDR3 is built from 16 residues. From germline, CDR1 is SGHDT and CDR2 YYEEEE.

The count of this clone is one. The chain combines TRBV5-1 with TRBJ1-6; unclear D gene. Germline CDR1 SGHRS, CDR2 YFSETQ. Deletions cut 1 base from V and 5 bases from J, with 10 bases between. The length of the CDR3 is 15 residues. DNA for the CDR3: TGCGCCAGCAGCTTGCGGTCCCCCAATAATTCACCCCTCCACTTT. Residues: CASSLRSPNNSPLHF.

The V call is TRBV10-3, the J call TRBJ2-1, with a tentative D call TRBD2 (7 bases). Germline CDR1 ENHRY, CDR2 SYGVKD. This CDR3 region has 16 residues. With 0 bases removed from V and 5 bases from J, the gap between germline ends came to 14 bases. The CDR3 reads CAISESRGGLDNEQFF. CDR3 sequence (DNA): TGTGCCATCAGTGAGTCGAGGGGGGGGTTGGACAATGAGCAGTTCTTC.

The chain couples TRBV5-4 to TRBJ2-1, with 13 bases lining up with TRBD2. CDR1 is SGHNT, CDR2 YYREEE, per germline (reference sequence). Losses at the gene ends were 2 bases for V and 4 bases for J; bases not matched to a gene: 12. This CDR3 has 19 residues. DNA of the CDR3: TGTGCCAGCAGCTTTGCTCCTCCAGGGGGACTAGCGGGATACAATGAGCAGTTCTTC. Its translation: CASSFAPPGGLAGYNEQFF.

The chain joins TRBV4-3 to TRBJ2-7, with 12 bases matching TRBD1. Germline values: CDR1 LGHNA, CDR2 YSLEER. This CDR3 has 17 amino acids. After removal of 0 bases from V and 5 bases from J, the junction contained 8 bases not matched to a gene. In nucleotides, the CDR3 is TGCGCCAGCAGCCAAGATTCGGGACAGGGGGCGAGGGACGAGCAGTACTTC. As protein: CASSQDSGQGARDEQYF.

The chain links TRBV25-1 to TRBJ1-4; tentatively, D is TRBD1 (5 bases). V dropped 4 bases and J dropped 8 bases, with 20 bases sitting between them. The CDR3 has 16 residues. Germline CDR1 reads MGHDK; CDR2 reads SYGVNS. Written as DNA, the CDR3 is TGTGCCAGCAGTGTAGGGCTGTACGGGGGGACGGAAAAACTGTTTTTT. It codes for CASSVGLYGGTEKLFF. Combining the CDR3 with reference TRBV25-1 and TRBJ1-4 gives the whole variable domain EADIYQTPRYLVIGTGKKITLECSQTMGHDKMYWYQQDPGMELHLIHYSYGVNSTEKGDLSSESTVSRIRTEHFPLTLESARPSHTSQYLCASSVGLYGGTEKLFFGSGTQLSVL.

This chain uses TRBV9 with TRBJ1-1, with a weak D call TRBD1 (6 bases). V lost 4 bases to trimming and J lost 0 bases, with 10 bases between them. This CDR3 has 14 amino acids. Germline lookup yields CDR1 SGDLS and CDR2 YYNGEE. CDR3 region: CASSLRGMNTEAFF. CDR3 DNA: TGTGCCAGCAGCTTAAGGGGGATGAACACTGAAGCTTTCTTT. Full variable domain (remainder filled in from reference TRBV9 and TRBJ1-1): DSGVTQTPKHLITATGQRVTLRCSPRSGDLSVYWYQQSLDQGLQFLIQYYNGEERAKGNILERFSAQQFPDLHSELNLSSLELGDSALYFCASSLRGMNTEAFFGQGTRLTVV.

The chain employs TRBV5-1 and TRBJ1-3; 9 nucleotides agree with TRBD1. V was clipped by 3 bases and J by 5 bases; unmatched bases: 9. The CDR3 contains 16 residues. CDR1 SGHRS and CDR2 YFSETQ come from the germline V gene. The CDR3 sequence: CASSYSGTGSRNTIYF. CDR3 sequence (DNA): TGCGCCAGCAGCTACTCCGGGACAGGGAGTAGAAACACCATATATTTT. The variable domain in full, completed from reference TRBV5-1 and TRBJ1-3, reads KAGVTQTPRYLIKTRGQQVTLSCSPISGHRSVSWYQQTPGQGLQFLFEYFSETQRNKGNFPGRFSGRQFSNSRSEMNVSTLELGDSALYLCASSYSGTGSRNTIYFGEGSWLTVV.

This clone has a single count. This rearrangement joins TRBV6-6 to TRBJ1-2, with 7 bases aligning to TRBD1. The CDR3 is 12 residues long. In germline, CDR1 is MNHNY, CDR2 SVGAGI (reference sequence). The V gene end was trimmed by 6 bases and the J gene end by 6 bases; junction bases not matched to a gene: 4. DNA of the CDR3: TGTGCCAGCAGCCCCACAGGGGATGGCTACACCTTC. It translates to CASSPTGDGYTF.

This clone was seen a few times. V and J are TRBV4-3 and TRBJ2-4, with D unclear. Trimming shortened V by 0 bases and J by 3 bases, and 9 bases separated the two germline ends. The CDR3 covers 15 residues. Germline CDR1 reads LGHNA; CDR2 reads YSLEER. The CDR3 DNA follows: TGCGCCAGCAGCCAAGAGTCGTCGGGCAAAAACATTCAGTACTTC. It specifies CASSQESSGKNIQYF.

The genes are TRBV6-5 and TRBJ2-4, with D perhaps TRBD2 (5 bases). The CDR3 extends over 15 amino acids. The V and J ends lost 6 bases and 3 bases respectively, with 15 bases between them. Germline values: CDR1 MNHEY, CDR2 SVGAGI. CDR3 in amino acids: CASSLGVLGKNIQYF. CDR3 DNA sequence: TGTGCCAGCAGCCTCGGGGTCTTGGGCAAAAACATTCAGTACTTC.

The V and J genes are TRBV6-5 and TRBJ1-1; the D gene is possibly TRBD1 (6 bases). CDR1 and CDR2 (germline): MNHEY, SVGAGI. Trimming cost V 6 bases and J 4 bases, with 18 bases left between them. The CDR3 runs 15 residues. The CDR3 DNA reads TGTGCCAGCAGGGGGTCCCCGACAGGCCCCACTGAAGCTTTCTTT. Translation: CASRGSPTGPTEAFF.

The gene calls are TRBV6-5 and TRBJ1-5; D gene unclear. Trimming took off 5 bases at V and 2 bases at J, with 10 bases between the two ends. The length of the CDR3 is 14 residues. Germline V gives CDR1 MNHEY, CDR2 SVGAGI. In DNA, the CDR3 is TGTGCCAGCAGTAGAGGTACGCGCAATCAGCCCCAGCATTTT. It translates to CASSRGTRNQPQHF.